The 4 T cell receptor beta chains in this list originate from one sample, sequenced in a study of T cells in narcolepsy. Only in-frame clones appear in the TCRdb table, and some are missing; sequencing was by immunoSEQ multiplex PCR. The sample has more than 20,000 clones; approximately 82% are singletons. The source material was memory (CD45RA-) CD4+ T cells from blood. These TCRs come from a human donor in good health.

The chain joins TRBV19 to TRBJ2-5; 10 nucleotides line up with TRBD1. Unmatched junction bases numbered 6, after V lost 3 bases and J lost 5 bases. The germline CDR1 and CDR2 sequences are LNHDA and SQIVND (reference sequence). This CDR3 comprises 15 residues. CDR3 protein: CASSMVTGGRETQYF. The CDR3 bases are TGTGCCAGTAGTATGGTGACAGGGGGCCGGGAGACCCAGTACTTC.

This clone was detected once. The CDR3 coding sequence is TGTGCCAGCAGCTTTAAAGGATCGGACGGAAGCTACGAGCAGTACTTC. Its protein product is CASSFKGSDGSYEQYF. The chain is built from TRBV7-6 and TRBJ2-7; D unresolved. The CDR3 runs 16 residues. Per germline, CDR1 SGHVS and CDR2 FNYEAQ. V was shortened by 3 bases and J by 3 bases, with 18 bases between the two germline ends.

CDR3 in amino acids: CASRIDPNQETQYF. The DNA for the CDR3 is TGTGCCAGCCGGATTGACCCAAACCAAGAGACCCAGTACTTC. V is TRBV5-4 and J is TRBJ2-5, with D unresolved. The germline gives CDR1 SGHNT, CDR2 YYREEE (reference sequence). The CDR3 is 14 residues long. Trimming left V 7 bases short and J 0 bases short, with 13 bases between.

The DNA of the CDR3 is TGTGCCAGCAGCTCTCTAGCGGGGAGCTCTGGGGCCAACGTCCTGACTTTC. The encoded protein is CASSSLAGSSGANVLTF. This sequence joins TRBV5-4 and TRBJ2-6; 9 nucleotides line up with TRBD2. V trimming: 3 bases; J trimming: 0 bases; junction bases outside the gene matches: 4. The CDR3 length is 17 residues. Per the germline V gene, CDR1 is SGHNT and CDR2 is YYREEE (reference sequence).